The present entry profiles one TCR beta chain with its context. Its antigen remains unidentified. This CDR3 comprises 13 residues. The V gene lost 4 bases and the J gene lost 0 bases, with 6 bases spanning the gap. Germline V gene lookup returns CDR1 SGHNT and CDR2 YYREEE (reference sequence). This entry comes from a study of Tregs in tolerant kidney transplant recipients. Study conclusions and caveats: No direct test of biological reproducibility was done here. Activated donor B cell expansion appeared to reveal the most relevant donor-specific TCRbeta repertoire.

Generated by immunoSEQ multiplex PCR, the TCRdb table keeps only in-frame clones and is missing some. The sample has 92,000 or so clones, 90% to 95% seen once; the top ten hold roughly 4.3%. Unstimulated Tregs (CD4+CD25+CD127-) and CD4+CD25- non-Tregs were sorted from PBMCs. This clonotype originated in a human donor in good health. The rearrangement joins TRBV5-4 to TRBJ2-3; D not certain. The sample taken for sequencing was CD8+ T cells from blood. CDR3 region: CASSADSTDTQYF. CDR3 sequence (DNA): TGTGCCAGCAGCGCAGACAGCACAGATACGCAGTATTTT.